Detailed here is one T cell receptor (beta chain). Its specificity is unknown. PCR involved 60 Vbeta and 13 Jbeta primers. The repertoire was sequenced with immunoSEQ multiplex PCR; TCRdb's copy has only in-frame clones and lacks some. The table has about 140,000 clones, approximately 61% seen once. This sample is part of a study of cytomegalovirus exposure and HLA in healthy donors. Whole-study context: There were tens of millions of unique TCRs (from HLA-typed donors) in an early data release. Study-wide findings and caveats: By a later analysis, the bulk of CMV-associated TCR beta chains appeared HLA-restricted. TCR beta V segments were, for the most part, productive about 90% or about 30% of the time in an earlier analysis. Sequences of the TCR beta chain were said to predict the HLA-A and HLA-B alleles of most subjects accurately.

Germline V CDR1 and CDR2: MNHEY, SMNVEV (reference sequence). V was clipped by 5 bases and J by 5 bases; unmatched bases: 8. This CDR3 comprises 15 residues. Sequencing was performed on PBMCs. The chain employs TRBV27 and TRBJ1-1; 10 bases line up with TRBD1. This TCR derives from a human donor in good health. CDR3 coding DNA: TGTGCCAGCAGTCCCCGGACAGGGGGTCTTACTGAAGCTTTCTTT. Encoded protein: CASSPRTGGLTEAFF.